This T cell receptor (beta chain) was captured by sequencing in a study of blood T cell repertoires in COVID-19. The table came from immunoSEQ multiplex PCR; TCRdb's copy has only in-frame clones and leaves some out. The sample holds some 240,000 clones, 86% seen once. This CDR3 region has 14 residues. CDR1 is MNHEY and CDR2 is SVGAGI in the germline V gene. V was clipped by 9 bases and J by 1 base; unmatched bases: 5. This TCR derives from a woman aged 40 to 50 with acute COVID-19. The J gene is TRBJ2-2, the V gene TRBV6-5; 7 bases fit TRBD1. The material sequenced was PBMCs or T cells enriched from blood (not recorded which). The CDR3 DNA sequence: TGTGCCAGTACCGGGACAGAGAACACCGGGGAGCTGTTTTTT. Translated, it gives CASTGTENTGELFF.